Listed here are 15 T cell receptor beta chains from one sample, sequenced in a study of CD8 T cells in ankylosing spondylitis. Study-level points and caveats: Ankylosing spondylitis blood seemed to carry a telltale TCR beta motif made of under ten highly homologous variants.

These receptors' targets are unknown. TCRdb reprocessed the 5' RACE reads via MiXCR and lists one record per CDR3 protein. The sample has roughly 490,000 distinct CDR3 sequences; 5.3% are singletons. Source material: blood, either unsorted or a sorted T cell fraction (not recorded which). All receptors come from a male donor with ankylosing spondylitis.

This clonotype was recorded at least ten times. The chain employs TRBV3-1 and TRBJ2-1; D may be TRBD1 (6 bases). This CDR3 contains 17 residues. With 0 bases removed from V and 6 bases from J, the gap between germline ends came to 18 bases. Germline CDR1 is LGHDT and CDR2 is YNNKEL (reference sequence). The CDR3: CASSQDLNRVVGNEQFF. The CDR3 nucleotides read TGTGCCAGCAGCCAAGATTTGAACAGGGTCGTCGGCAATGAGCAGTTCTTC.

This clonotype was seen ten or more times. The chain carries TRBV7-9 and TRBJ2-7, with 9 bases lining up with TRBD1. Trimming removed 5 bases from V and 3 bases from J; junction bases left unmatched: 8. Germline CDR1 reads SEHNR; CDR2 reads FQNEAQ (reference sequence). This CDR3 is 15 amino acids long. The CDR3 is CASSDRDREVYEQYF. The CDR3 region has the DNA TGTGCCAGCAGCGACCGGGACAGGGAGGTCTACGAGCAGTACTTC.

This clonotype was counted many times. This chain links TRBV7-9 with TRBJ2-1; no firm D call. The V end was cut by 5 bases, the J end by 8 bases, with 13 bases between. There are 13 residues in the CDR3. CDR1 and CDR2 from the germline V gene are SEHNR and FQNEAQ (reference sequence). As DNA, the CDR3 is TGTGCCAGCAGCCTGAACCGGCTGGATGAGCAGTTCTTC. This gives the protein CASSLNRLDEQFF.

This clonotype was detected many times. The chain has TRBV20-1 and TRBJ1-6, with D hard to call. With 5 bases removed from V and 13 bases from J, the gap between germline ends came to 12 bases. CDR1 DFQATT and CDR2 SNEGSKA come from the germline V gene (reference sequence). CDR3 length equals 11 residues. The CDR3 region has the DNA TGCAGTGCTGCGGTGGAGGGCCCCCTCCACTTT. Translated, it gives CSAAVEGPLHF.

This clonotype occurred a few times. V usage is TRBV30 and J usage is TRBJ2-3; no clear D gene. The V end lost 2 bases, the J end lost 5 bases, and 11 bases lay between the germline ends. Germline-derived CDR1 and CDR2 are GTSNPN and SVGIG (reference sequence). This CDR3 comprises 13 residues. The CDR3 is CAWSRWERDTQYF. CDR3 DNA: TGTGCCTGGAGTAGGTGGGAAAGAGATACGCAGTATTTT.

There are many counts of this clonotype. The chain is built from TRBV11-2 and TRBJ2-7; 10 bases are a match to TRBD1. The CDR3 extends over 14 amino acids. Germline V lookup: CDR1 SGHAT, CDR2 FQNNGV. The J segment lost 2 bases and the V segment lost 4 bases, leaving 2 bases of the junction unmatched. For the CDR3, the DNA is TGTGCCAGCAGCTGGGACAGGGGAGCCTACGAGCAGTACTTC. Translation: CASSWDRGAYEQYF.

The table lists this clonotype with a few counts. The rearrangement links TRBV20-1 to TRBJ2-3; 7 nucleotides align to TRBD2. The trim removed 6 bases at V and 4 bases at J, leaving 19 bases unmatched. Germline CDR1 is DFQATT and CDR2 is SNEGSKA (reference sequence). The CDR3 extends over 17 amino acids. The CDR3 region has the DNA TGCAGTGCCCCCTCCCGCGGGACTAATCAGCACCCAGATACGCAGTATTTT. Amino acid sequence: CSAPSRGTNQHPDTQYF.

This clonotype has ten or more counts. CDR3 residues: CASSLMGLAGYTDTQYF. CDR3 DNA: TGCGCCAGCAGCTTGATGGGACTAGCGGGGTACACAGATACGCAGTATTTT. The chain carries TRBV5-1 and TRBJ2-3; TRBD2 matches at 13 bases. V gave up 1 base and J gave up 2 bases; unmatched junction bases: 4. Germline V lookup: CDR1 SGHRS, CDR2 YFSETQ. This CDR3 is 17 amino acids long.

This clonotype showed up many times. The chain carries TRBV7-9 and TRBJ1-1, with unresolved D. Trimming took off 1 base at V and 3 bases at J, with 12 bases between the two ends. Germline CDR1 SEHNR, CDR2 FQNEAQ (reference sequence). This CDR3 comprises 15 residues. The CDR3 is CASSLVKGQDTEAFF. The CDR3, as DNA: TGTGCCAGCAGCTTAGTTAAAGGGCAAGACACTGAAGCTTTCTTT.

This sequence joins TRBV9 and TRBJ2-3; 8 bases line up with TRBD1. Looked up from germline, CDR1 is SGDLS and CDR2 is YYNGEE. The CDR3 covers 15 residues. The junction had 8 bases not matched to a gene; V was cut back by 4 bases and J by 4 bases. CDR3 protein: CASSPQGARPDTQYF. The CDR3 nucleotides read TGTGCCAGCAGCCCTCAGGGGGCGAGGCCAGATACGCAGTATTTT.

This clonotype came up many times. The genes are TRBV27 and TRBJ2-5; no clear D. The CDR3 has 13 amino acids. Trimming removed 6 bases at V and 0 bases at J, with 8 bases between. Germline CDR1 reads MNHEY; CDR2 reads SMNVEV (reference sequence). CDR3: CASRLMYQETQYF. The CDR3 DNA reads TGTGCCAGCAGGCTTATGTACCAAGAGACCCAGTACTTC.

The V gene is TRBV5-1, the J gene TRBJ2-5; TRBD1 matches 11 bases. CDR1 is SGHRS and CDR2 is YFSETQ in the germline V gene. The CDR3 loop spans 13 amino acids. The trim removed 5 bases at V and 7 bases at J, leaving 4 bases unmatched. This chain's CDR3 is CASRLGQGATQYF. The CDR3 nucleotides read TGCGCCAGCAGACTAGGACAGGGGGCGACCCAGTACTTC.

At least ten counts were recorded for this clonotype. The chain combines TRBV9 with TRBJ1-2, with TRBD1 as a possible D gene (5 bases). Germline CDR1 SGDLS, CDR2 YYNGEE. Trimming pared 0 bases from V and 4 bases from J, leaving 13 bases between. CDR3 size: 15 residues. The CDR3 is CASSVEVGTAYGYTF. As DNA, the CDR3 is TGTGCCAGCAGCGTAGAGGTGGGGACCGCCTATGGCTACACCTTC.

This clonotype was picked up many times. The chain employs TRBV25-1 and TRBJ1-2; 9 bases fit TRBD1. There are 13 residues in the CDR3. In germline, CDR1 is MGHDK, CDR2 SYGVNS. The V and J ends lost 6 bases and 7 bases, in that order; junction bases with no gene match: 6. Written as DNA, the CDR3 is TGTGCCAGCAGCCCCGGGACAGGGAGTGGCTACACCTTC. Translated: CASSPGTGSGYTF.

This clonotype was detected ten times or more. Here the CDR3 DNA reads TGTGCCAGCCTACTGCCTAGCGGAAGCACAGATACGCAGTATTTT. Translating it yields CASLLPSGSTDTQYF. V and J are TRBV7-9 and TRBJ2-3; 7 bases map to TRBD2. The J segment lost 0 bases and the V segment lost 8 bases, leaving 8 bases of the junction unmatched. The germline gives CDR1 SEHNR, CDR2 FQNEAQ (reference sequence). The CDR3 totals 15 residues.